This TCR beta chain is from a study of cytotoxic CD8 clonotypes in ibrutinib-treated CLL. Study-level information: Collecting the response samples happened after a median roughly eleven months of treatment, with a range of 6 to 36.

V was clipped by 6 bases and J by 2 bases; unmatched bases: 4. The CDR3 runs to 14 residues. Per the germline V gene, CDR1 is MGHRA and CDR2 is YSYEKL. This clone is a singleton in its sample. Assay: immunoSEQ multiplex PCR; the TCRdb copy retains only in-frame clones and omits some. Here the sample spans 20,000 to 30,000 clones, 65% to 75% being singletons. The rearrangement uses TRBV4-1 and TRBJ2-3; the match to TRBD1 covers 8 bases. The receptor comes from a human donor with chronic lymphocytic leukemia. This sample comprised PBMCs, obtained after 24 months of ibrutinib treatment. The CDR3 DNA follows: TGCGCCAGCAGTCGGGACAGGCACACAGATACGCAGTATTTT. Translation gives CASSRDRHTDTQYF.